This TCR beta chain was sequenced in a study of cytomegalovirus exposure and HLA in healthy donors. Study-level information: In a previous analysis, about 100 million unique TCR beta sequences were found from roughly 180 million T cells.

General study findings and limits: For TCR beta chains, V- and J-gene trimming was later linked to a missense DCLRE1C variant. Several of the most significant clusters appeared linked to common viral pathogens, based on a later analysis. Most TCR sequences were seen very rarely across donors, but some public TCRs occurred in many.

About this clone itself: Its cognate antigen is unknown.

The CDR3 totals 14 residues. Germline CDR1 SGDLS, CDR2 YYNGEE. V lost 0 bases to trimming and J lost 1 base, with 7 bases between them. The primer mix had 60 Vbeta and 13 Jbeta primers. Measured with immunoSEQ multiplex PCR; TCRdb has only the in-frame clones, and not every one. The repertoire holds around 150,000 clones, with 55% to 80% as singletons. The chain recombines TRBV9 with TRBJ1-1; no definite D call. The sequence derives from a woman aged 18 to 35 in good health and CMV-seropositive. Sequences were obtained from PBMCs. The CDR3 coding sequence is TGTGCCAGCAGCGTAGAGTCGGGGAACACTGAAGCTTTCTTT. Encoded protein: CASSVESGNTEAFF.